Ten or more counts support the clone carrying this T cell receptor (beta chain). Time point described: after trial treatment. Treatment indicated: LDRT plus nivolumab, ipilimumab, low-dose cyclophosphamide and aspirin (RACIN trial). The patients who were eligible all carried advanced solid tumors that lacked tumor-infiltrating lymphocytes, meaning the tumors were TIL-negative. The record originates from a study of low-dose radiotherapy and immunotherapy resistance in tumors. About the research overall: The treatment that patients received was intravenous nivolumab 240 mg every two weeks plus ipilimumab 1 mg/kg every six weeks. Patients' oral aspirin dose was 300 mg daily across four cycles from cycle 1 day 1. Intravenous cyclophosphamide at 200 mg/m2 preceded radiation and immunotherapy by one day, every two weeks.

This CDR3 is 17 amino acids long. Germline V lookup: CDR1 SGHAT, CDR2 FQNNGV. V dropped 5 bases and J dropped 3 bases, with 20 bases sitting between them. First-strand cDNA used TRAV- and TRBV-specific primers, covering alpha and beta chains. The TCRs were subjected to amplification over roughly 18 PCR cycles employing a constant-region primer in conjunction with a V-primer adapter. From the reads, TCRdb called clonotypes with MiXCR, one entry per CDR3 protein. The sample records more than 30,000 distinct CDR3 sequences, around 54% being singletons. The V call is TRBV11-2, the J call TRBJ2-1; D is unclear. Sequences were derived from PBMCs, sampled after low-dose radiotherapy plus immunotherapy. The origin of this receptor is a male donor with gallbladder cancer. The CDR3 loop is CASSDTMGLRHYNEQFF. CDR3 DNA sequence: TGTGCCAGCAGCGACACTATGGGTCTAAGACACTACAATGAGCAGTTCTTC. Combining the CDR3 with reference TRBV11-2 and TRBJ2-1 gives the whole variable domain EAGVAQSPRYKIIEKRQSVAFWCNPISGHATLYWYQQILGQGPKLLIQFQNNGVVDDSQLPKDRFSAERLKGVDSTLKIQPAKLEDSAVYLCASSDTMGLRHYNEQFFGPGTRLTVL.